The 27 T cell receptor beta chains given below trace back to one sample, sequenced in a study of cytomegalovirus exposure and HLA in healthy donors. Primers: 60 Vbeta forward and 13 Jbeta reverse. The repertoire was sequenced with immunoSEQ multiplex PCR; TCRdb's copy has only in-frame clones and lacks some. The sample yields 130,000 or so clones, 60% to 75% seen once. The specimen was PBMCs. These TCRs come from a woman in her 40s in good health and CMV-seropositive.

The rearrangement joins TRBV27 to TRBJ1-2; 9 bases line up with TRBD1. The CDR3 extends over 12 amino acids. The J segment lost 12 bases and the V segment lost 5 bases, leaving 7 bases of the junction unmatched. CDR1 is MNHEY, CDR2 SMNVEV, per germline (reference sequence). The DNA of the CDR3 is TGTGCCAGCAGTCCCGGGACAGGGTCACACACCTTC. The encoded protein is CASSPGTGSHTF.

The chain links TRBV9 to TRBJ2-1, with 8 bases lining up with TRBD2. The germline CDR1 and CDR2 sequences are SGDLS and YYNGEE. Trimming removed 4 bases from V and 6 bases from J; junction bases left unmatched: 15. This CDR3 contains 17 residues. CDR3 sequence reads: CASSPTGGSSFVNEQFF. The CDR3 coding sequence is TGTGCCAGCAGCCCCACGGGGGGGTCGAGTTTCGTCAATGAGCAGTTCTTC. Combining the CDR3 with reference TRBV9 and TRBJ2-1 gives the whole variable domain DSGVTQTPKHLITATGQRVTLRCSPRSGDLSVYWYQQSLDQGLQFLIQYYNGEERAKGNILERFSAQQFPDLHSELNLSSLELGDSALYFCASSPTGGSSFVNEQFFGPGTRLTVL.

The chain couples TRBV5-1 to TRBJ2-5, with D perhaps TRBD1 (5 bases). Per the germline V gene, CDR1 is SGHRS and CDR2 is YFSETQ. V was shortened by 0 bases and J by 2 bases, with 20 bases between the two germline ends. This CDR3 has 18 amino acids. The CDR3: CASSLVAGSVGMQETQYF. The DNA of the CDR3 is TGCGCCAGCAGCTTGGTAGCAGGGTCGGTGGGTATGCAAGAGACCCAGTACTTC.

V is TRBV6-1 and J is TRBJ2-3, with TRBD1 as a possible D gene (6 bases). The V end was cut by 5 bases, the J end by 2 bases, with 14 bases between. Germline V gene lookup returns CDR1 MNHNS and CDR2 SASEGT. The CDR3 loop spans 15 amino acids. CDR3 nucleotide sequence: TGTGCCAGCAGTCCTGGGACACTAGTCACAGATACGCAGTATTTT. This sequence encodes CASSPGTLVTDTQYF.

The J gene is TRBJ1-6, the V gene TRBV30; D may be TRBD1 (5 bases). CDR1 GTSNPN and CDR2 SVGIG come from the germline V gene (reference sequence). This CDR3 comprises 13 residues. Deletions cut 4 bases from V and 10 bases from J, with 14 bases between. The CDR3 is CAWTEGGESPLHF. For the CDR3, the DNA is TGTGCCTGGACGGAGGGAGGGGAGTCACCCCTCCACTTT.

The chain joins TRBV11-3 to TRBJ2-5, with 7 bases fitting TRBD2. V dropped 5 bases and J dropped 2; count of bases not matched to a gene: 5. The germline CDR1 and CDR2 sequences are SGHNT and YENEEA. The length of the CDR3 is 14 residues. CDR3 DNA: TGTGCCAGCAGCACCGGGGGGTTACAAGAGACCCAGTACTTC. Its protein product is CASSTGGLQETQYF. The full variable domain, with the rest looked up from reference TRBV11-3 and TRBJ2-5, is EAGVVQSPRYKIIEKKQPVAFWCNPISGHNTLYWYLQNLGQGPELLIRYENEEAVDDSQLPKDRFSAERLKGVDSTLKIQPAELGDSAVYLCASSTGGLQETQYFGPGTRLLVL.

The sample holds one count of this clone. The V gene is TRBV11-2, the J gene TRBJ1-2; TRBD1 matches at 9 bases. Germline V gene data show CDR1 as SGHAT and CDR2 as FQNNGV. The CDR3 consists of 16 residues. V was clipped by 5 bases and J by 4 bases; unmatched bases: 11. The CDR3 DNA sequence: TGTGCCAGCAGCCCCCGGGGGGACAGGGCGTTCTATGGCTACACCTTC. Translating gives CASSPRGDRAFYGYTF.

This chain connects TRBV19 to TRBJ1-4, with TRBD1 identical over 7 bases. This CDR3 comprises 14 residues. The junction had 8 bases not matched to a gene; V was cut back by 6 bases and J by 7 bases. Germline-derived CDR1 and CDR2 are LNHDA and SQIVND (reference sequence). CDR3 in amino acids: CASSRQGISEKLFF. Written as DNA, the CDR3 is TGTGCCAGTAGCAGACAGGGAATAAGTGAAAAACTGTTTTTT.

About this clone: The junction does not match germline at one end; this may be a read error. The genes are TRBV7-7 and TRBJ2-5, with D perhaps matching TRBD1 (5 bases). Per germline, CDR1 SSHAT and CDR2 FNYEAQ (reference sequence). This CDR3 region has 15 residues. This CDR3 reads CASSFGPQGQETQYF. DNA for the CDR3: TGTGCTAGCAGCTTTGGCCCCCAGGGTCAAGAGACCCAGTACTTC.

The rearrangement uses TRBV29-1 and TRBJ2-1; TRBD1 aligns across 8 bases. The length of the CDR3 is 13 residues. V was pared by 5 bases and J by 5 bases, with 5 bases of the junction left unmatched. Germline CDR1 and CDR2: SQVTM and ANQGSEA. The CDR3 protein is CSVPRTGNNEQFF. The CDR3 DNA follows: TGCAGCGTTCCGAGGACAGGGAACAATGAGCAGTTCTTC.

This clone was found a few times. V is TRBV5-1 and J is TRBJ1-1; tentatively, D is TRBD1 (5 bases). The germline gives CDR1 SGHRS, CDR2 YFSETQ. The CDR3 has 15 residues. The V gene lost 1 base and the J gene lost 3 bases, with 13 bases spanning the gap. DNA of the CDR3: TGCGCCAGCAGCTTGACAGCCGGGGGGGACACTGAAGCTTTCTTT. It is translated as CASSLTAGGDTEAFF. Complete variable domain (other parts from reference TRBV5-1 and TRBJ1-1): KAGVTQTPRYLIKTRGQQVTLSCSPISGHRSVSWYQQTPGQGLQFLFEYFSETQRNKGNFPGRFSGRQFSNSRSEMNVSTLELGDSALYLCASSLTAGGDTEAFFGQGTRLTVV.

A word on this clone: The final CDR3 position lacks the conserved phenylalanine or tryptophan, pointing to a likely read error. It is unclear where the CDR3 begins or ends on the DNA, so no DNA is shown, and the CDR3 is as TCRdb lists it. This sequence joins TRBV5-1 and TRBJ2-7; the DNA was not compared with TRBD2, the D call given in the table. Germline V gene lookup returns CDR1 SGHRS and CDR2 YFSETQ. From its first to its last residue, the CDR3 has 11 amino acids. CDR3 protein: CASSSRTSKGI.

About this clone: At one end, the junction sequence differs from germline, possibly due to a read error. This CDR3 is CSVDRGRFVTEALF. The CDR3 coding sequence is TGCAGCGTTGACAGGGGGCGATTTGTCACTGAAGCTCTCTTT. The rearrangement links TRBV29-1 to TRBJ1-1; 8 positions agree with TRBD1. Looked up from germline, CDR1 is SQVTM and CDR2 is ANQGSEA. The CDR3 sequence is 14 residues long. Looking up the rest from reference TRBV29-1 and TRBJ1-1 gives the full variable domain: SAVISQKPSRDICQRGTSLTIQCQVDSQVTMMFWYRQQPGQSLTLIATANQGSEATYESGFVIDKFPISRPNLTFSTLTVSNMSPEDSSIYLCSVDRGRFVTEALFGQGTRLTVV.

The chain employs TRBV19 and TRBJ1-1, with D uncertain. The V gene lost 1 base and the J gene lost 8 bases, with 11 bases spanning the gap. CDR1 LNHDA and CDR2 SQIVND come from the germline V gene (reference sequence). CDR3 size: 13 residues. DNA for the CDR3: TGTGCCAGTAGTATAGTGACGGGAAGCGAAGCTTTCTTT. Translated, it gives CASSIVTGSEAFF.

For the CDR3, the DNA is TGTGCCAGCAGCTTAGGGGCTTTCCAAGAGACCCAGTACTTC. The encoded protein is CASSLGAFQETQYF. This rearrangement joins TRBV7-2 to TRBJ2-5; D is unresolved. Germline CDR1 SGHTA, CDR2 FQGNSA. V lost 1 base and J 1 base, leaving 7 bases between the germline ends. This CDR3 is 14 amino acids long.

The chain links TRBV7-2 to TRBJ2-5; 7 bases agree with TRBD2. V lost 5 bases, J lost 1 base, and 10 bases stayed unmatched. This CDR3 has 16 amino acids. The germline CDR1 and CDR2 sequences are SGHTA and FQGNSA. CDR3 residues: CASSRLGLSLQETQYF. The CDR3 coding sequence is TGTGCCAGCAGCCGCCTGGGACTATCACTCCAAGAGACCCAGTACTTC.

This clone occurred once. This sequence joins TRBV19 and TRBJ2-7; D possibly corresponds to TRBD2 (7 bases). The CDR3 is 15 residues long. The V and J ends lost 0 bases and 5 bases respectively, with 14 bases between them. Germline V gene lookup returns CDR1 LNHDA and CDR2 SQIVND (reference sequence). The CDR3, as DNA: TGTGCCAGTAGTATAGATATCGGGGGGCCAAACGAGCAGTACTTC. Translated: CASSIDIGGPNEQYF.

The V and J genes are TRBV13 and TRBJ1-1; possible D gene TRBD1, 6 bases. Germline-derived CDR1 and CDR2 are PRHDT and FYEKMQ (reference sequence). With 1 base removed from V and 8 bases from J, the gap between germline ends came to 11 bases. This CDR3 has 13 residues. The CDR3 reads CASSLEGQNEAFF. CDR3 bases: TGTGCCAGCAGCTTAGAAGGACAGAACGAAGCTTTCTTT.

CDR3 DNA sequence: TGTGCCAGCAGCCCCGGTGGGGGCGGCAATGAGCAGTTCTTC. This encodes CASSPGGGGNEQFF. The gene calls are TRBV7-9 and TRBJ2-1, with D perhaps matching TRBD1 (6 bases). The CDR3 has 14 residues. Germline V gene lookup returns CDR1 SEHNR and CDR2 FQNEAQ (reference sequence). With 5 bases removed from V and 6 bases from J, the gap between germline ends came to 14 bases.

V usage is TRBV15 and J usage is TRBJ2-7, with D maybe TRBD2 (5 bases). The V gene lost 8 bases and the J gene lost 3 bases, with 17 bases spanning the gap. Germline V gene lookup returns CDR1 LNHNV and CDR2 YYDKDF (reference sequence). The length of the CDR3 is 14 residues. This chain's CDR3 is CATGRPGAHYEQYF. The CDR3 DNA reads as TGTGCCACCGGGAGACCCGGAGCCCACTACGAGCAGTACTTC.

The DNA for the CDR3 is TGTGCCAGCAGGCAGGGACAGGGGGTGTCCTACAATGAGCAGTTCTTC. The encoded protein is CASRQGQGVSYNEQFF. The gene calls are TRBV2 and TRBJ2-1, with 11 bases fitting TRBD1. The CDR3 covers 16 residues. CDR1 is SNHLY and CDR2 is FYNNEI in the germline V gene. V dropped 6 bases and J dropped 1; count of bases not matched to a gene: 5.

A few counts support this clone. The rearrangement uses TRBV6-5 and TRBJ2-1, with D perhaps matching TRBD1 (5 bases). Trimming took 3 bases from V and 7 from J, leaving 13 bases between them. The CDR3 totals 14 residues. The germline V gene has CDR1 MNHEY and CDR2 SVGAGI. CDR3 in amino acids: CASSYSRVRNEQFF. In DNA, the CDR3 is TGTGCCAGCAGTTATAGCAGGGTTAGGAATGAGCAGTTCTTC.

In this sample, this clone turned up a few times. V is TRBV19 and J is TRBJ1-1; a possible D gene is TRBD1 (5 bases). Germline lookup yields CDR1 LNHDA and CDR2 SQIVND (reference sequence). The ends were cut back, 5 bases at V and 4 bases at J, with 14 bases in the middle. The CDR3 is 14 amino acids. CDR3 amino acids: CASSPGGLGTEAFF. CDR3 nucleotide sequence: TGTGCCAGTAGTCCCGGGGGTTTGGGCACTGAAGCTTTCTTT.

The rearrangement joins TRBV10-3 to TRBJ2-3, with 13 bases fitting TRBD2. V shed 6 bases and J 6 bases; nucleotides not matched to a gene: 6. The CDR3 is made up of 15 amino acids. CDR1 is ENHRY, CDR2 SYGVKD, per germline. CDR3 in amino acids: CAISGLAGDGDTQYF. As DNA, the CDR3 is TGTGCCATCAGCGGACTAGCGGGAGACGGGGATACGCAGTATTTT.

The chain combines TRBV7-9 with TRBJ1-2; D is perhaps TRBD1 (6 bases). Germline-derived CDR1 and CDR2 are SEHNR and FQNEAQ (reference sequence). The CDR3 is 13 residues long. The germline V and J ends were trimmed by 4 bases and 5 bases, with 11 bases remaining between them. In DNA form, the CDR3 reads TGTGCCAGCAGCTCAGCAGGGGTATATGGCTACACCTTC. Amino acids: CASSSAGVYGYTF.

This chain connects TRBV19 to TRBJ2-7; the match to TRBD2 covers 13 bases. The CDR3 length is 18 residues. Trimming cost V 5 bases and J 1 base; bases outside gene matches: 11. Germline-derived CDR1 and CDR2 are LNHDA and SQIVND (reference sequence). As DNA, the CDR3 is TGTGCCAGTAGTGGAGGGGACTTGGGACTAGCGGGATCCTACGAGCAGTACTTC. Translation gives CASSGGDLGLAGSYEQYF.

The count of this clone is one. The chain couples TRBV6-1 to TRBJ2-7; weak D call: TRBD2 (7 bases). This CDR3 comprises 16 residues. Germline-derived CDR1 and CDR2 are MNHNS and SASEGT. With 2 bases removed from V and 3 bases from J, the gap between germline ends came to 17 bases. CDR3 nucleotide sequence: TGTGCCAGCAGTGAATGGGAGGGGGACTTGGACTACGAGCAGTACTTC. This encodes CASSEWEGDLDYEQYF.